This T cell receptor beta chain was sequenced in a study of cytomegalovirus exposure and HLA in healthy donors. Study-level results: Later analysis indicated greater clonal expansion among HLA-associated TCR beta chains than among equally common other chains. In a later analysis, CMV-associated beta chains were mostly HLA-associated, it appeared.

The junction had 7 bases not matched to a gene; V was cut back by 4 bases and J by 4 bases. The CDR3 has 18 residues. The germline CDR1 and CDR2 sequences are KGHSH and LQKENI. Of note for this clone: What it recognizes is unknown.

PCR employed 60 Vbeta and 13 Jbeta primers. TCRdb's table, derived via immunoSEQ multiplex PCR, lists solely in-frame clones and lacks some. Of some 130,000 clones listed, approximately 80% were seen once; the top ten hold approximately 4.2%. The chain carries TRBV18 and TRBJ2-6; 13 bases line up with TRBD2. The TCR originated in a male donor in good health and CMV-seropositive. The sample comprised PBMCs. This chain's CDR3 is CASSLGLAGVSGANVLTF. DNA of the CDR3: TGTGCCAGCTCACTAGGACTAGCGGGAGTAAGCGGGGCCAACGTCCTGACTTTC.